At least ten counts were recorded for the clone carrying this TCR beta chain. The data are from a study of read filtering for tumor transcriptome and immune sequencing. The CDR3 sequence is 15 residues long. Trimming removed 6 bases from V and 0 bases from J, with 9 bases in between. Per germline, CDR1 SNHLY and CDR2 FYNNEI. Molecular barcoded adaptors covering alpha/delta and beta/gamma chains were used on 400 to 450 ng RNA. TCRdb re-derived calls from the reads in MiXCR, one entry per CDR3 protein. In the table there are 60,000 to 75,000 distinct CDR3 sequences, approximately 18% of which are singletons.

The gene calls are TRBV2 and TRBJ2-6, with D unresolved. The source material was a population of CD138-negative cells sorted from bone marrow. The source is a donor aged 40 or over with multiple myeloma. The CDR3 is CASRAASSGANVLTF. The CDR3 region has the DNA TGTGCCAGCAGGGCAGCCAGCTCTGGGGCCAACGTCCTGACTTTC.